This T cell receptor (beta chain) was observed in a study of shared clonotypes between healthy human individuals. Points from the study as a whole: Sampling used blood alone; tissue repertoires probably differ. With few donors, the genetic and exposure-history diversity represented was limited.

The V and J ends lost 5 bases and 2 bases respectively, with 10 bases between them. This CDR3 contains 14 residues. Germline lookup yields CDR1 MNHNS and CDR2 SASEGT. With ten immunoSEQ deep assay plates, unsorted PBMC DNA underwent sequencing. TCRdb's table, derived via immunoSEQ multiplex PCR, lists solely in-frame clones and lacks some. Of around 510,000 clones in the sample, around 78% are singletons; the top ten hold 12%. As concerns this clone: Its matching antigen is unknown.

Adult donors, all healthy and HIV-negative, had no recent acute infections or vaccinations. The J gene is TRBJ1-5, the V gene TRBV6-1, with D unresolved. This TCR was recovered from a woman aged 40-49 years in good health. Some clones in this sample may be carry-over from other donors' samples. The sample comprised PBMCs. The CDR3 nucleotides read TGTGCCAGCAGTCCCCGGGGTGGCAATCAGCCCCAGCATTTT. This codes for CASSPRGGNQPQHF.